This is a list of T cell receptor beta chains from one sample in a study of cytomegalovirus exposure and HLA in healthy donors. This table comes from immunoSEQ multiplex PCR, and its TCRdb copy is limited to in-frame clones, with some not included. The sample data list roughly 40,000 clones. The sample comprised PBMCs. The source is a male donor in good health and CMV-seronegative. CDR3s include the opening cysteine and the closing phenylalanine or tryptophan.

V gene	CDR3 protein
TRBV7-9	CASSPDRTEAFF
TRBV4-3	CASSQDVSGVDGYTF
TRBV7-2	CASSLGGSTGELFF
TRBV12-5	CASALTQVDTDTQYF
TRBV6-5	CASSYDTGSEQYF
TRBV4-3	CASSQGMGRNYGYTF
TRBV27	CASSRGRHEQYF
TRBV7-6	CASSLGSGPYEQYF
TRBV4-3	CASSQVSSHNEQFF
TRBV18	CASSRSGLAGGEQFF
TRBV19	CASTKEAGLSGQYF
TRBV18	CASSPPGLVLTDTQYF
TRBV28	CASRAPSRRETQYF
TRBV9	CASSGGTGLEKLFF
TRBV5-4	CASSLQGAGTDTQYF
TRBV15	CATGPKGVYNEQFF
TRBV10-2	CASSRDTRDTQYF
TRBV2	CASLGLARGYTF
TRBV28	CASSLTTGDSQQYF
TRBV28	CASTEEGLEAITDTQYF
TRBV11-2	CASSPRTGSGNTIYF
TRBV10-3	CAISATTYEQYF
TRBV6-1	CASEDRATYGYTF
TRBV27	CASSQGLAYGYTF
TRBV29-1	CSVGIQGSSGNTIYF
TRBV7-2	CASRAGGSYEQYF
TRBV27	CASSLFQNPRSVLGGYTF
TRBV6-4	CATHSGGSTGELFF
TRBV7-8	CASSDLAGIIYNEQFF
TRBV25-1	CASTPNRGAGANVLTF
TRBV6-6	CASSYAGPGEKLFF
TRBV27	CASRIQGSHGYTF
TRBV28	CASSLGTSRNEQFF
TRBV19	CASSKGQGMDNEQFF
TRBV5-1	CASSSGTGGYEQYF
TRBV18	CASSLGQGGEQYF
TRBV7-2	CASSAQDYGYTF
TRBV7-9	CASSQPGEDYGYTF
TRBV18	CASSPEQTGRSGELFF
TRBV13	CASSPGAGGEYEQYF
TRBV14	CASSQDRTSGTDTQYF
TRBV7-2	CASSLGLAPYF
TRBV18	CASSPQGRETQYF
TRBV6-5	CASSFSYSGYTGELFF
TRBV20-1	CAVGGGNTIYF
TRBV27	CASRTNPGQGAEAFF
TRBV5-1	CASSYSGSGGETQYF
TRBV6-1	CASSRDRGYEQYF
TRBV5-4	CASSGPQEREPWSQYF
TRBV2	CASTTSGREYEQYF
TRBV4-2	CASSQDGEGSQPQHF
TRBV11-2	CASSRAGLNEQFF